The clone carrying this T cell receptor (beta chain) has ten or more counts. With iRepertoire HTBI primers and Arm-PCR of CDR3 regions, TCR beta libraries were built. TCRdb redid the calling of the multiplex PCR reads with MiXCR, one entry per CDR3 protein. The sample includes about 200,000 distinct CDR3 sequences, approximately 20% of them seen just once. This sample's time point: newly diagnosed GD, antithyroid drugs for less than 3 months. RNA from PBMCs was the source of the TCR library. This sample is drawn from a study of regulatory T cells in long-lasting Graves disease. Trimming took 9 bases from V and 3 from J; bases not matched to a gene: 22. Germline V lookup: CDR1 SGHAT, CDR2 FQNNGV. The CDR3 totals 19 residues.

This clonotype originated in a female donor with Graves disease. The rearrangement joins TRBV11-2 to TRBJ2-5, with 10 bases matching TRBD2. Sequencing was performed on peripheral blood mononuclear cells (PBMCs), taken at new diagnosis, from a patient treated with antithyroid drugs. The DNA for the CDR3 is TGTGCCAGTTCTAGGGCAGCCTCATTATATACTAGCGGGAAAGAGACCCAGTACTTC. Encoded protein: CASSRAASLYTSGKETQYF.